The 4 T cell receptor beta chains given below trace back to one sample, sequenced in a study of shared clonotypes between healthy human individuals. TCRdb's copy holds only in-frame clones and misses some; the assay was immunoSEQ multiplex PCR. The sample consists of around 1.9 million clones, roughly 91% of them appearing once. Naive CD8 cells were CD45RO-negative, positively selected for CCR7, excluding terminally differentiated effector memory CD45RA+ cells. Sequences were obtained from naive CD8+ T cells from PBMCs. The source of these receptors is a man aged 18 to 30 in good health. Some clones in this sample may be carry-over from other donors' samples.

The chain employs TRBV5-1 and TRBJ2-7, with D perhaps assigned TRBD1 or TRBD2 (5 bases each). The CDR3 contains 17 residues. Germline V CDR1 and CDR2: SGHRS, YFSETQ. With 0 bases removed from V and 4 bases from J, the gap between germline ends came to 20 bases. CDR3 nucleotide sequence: TGCGCCAGCAGCTTGGGTCCGGGACGGGATTTCTCTTACGAGCAGTACTTC. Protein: CASSLGPGRDFSYEQYF.

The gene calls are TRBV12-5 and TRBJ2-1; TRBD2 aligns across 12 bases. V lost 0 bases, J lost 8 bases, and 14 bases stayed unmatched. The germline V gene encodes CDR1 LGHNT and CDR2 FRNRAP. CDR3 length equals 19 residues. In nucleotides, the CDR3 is TGTGCTAGTGGTTTGGTACAATCTCCTAGCGGGAGGGCTTTATATGAGCAGTTCTTC. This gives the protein CASGLVQSPSGRALYEQFF.

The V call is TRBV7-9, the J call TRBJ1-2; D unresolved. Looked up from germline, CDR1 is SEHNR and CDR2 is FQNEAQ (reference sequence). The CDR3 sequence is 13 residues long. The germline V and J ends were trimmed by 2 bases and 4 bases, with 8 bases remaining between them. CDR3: CASSLPLTYGYTF. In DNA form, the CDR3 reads TGTGCCAGCAGCTTACCCTTGACCTATGGCTACACCTTC.

In DNA form, the CDR3 reads TGTGCCAGCAGTGCAGGAGCTTACGAGCAGTACTTC. This translates into CASSAGAYEQYF. The chain joins TRBV28 to TRBJ2-7; D not resolved. Germline V lookup: CDR1 MDHEN, CDR2 SYDVKM. The CDR3 extends over 12 amino acids. V lost 5 bases, J lost 4 bases, and 9 bases lay in between.